This T cell receptor beta chain was observed in a study of T cell changes during pregnancy in multiple sclerosis. Germline loops: CDR1 MNHEY, CDR2 SVGAGI. The CDR3 contains 13 residues. Trimming took 6 bases from V and 7 from J, leaving 15 bases between them. Assay used: immunoSEQ multiplex PCR; TCRdb lists only in-frame clones, some missing. This sample carries more than 80,000 clones, less than 95% of them seen once, and the ten largest clones take roughly 1.6%. The input for sequencing was peripheral blood, taken before pregnancy. The sequence derives from a female donor with multiple sclerosis, enrolled in a pregnancy study. The chain links TRBV6-5 to TRBJ2-5; tentative D call: TRBD2 (5 bases). CDR3 DNA sequence: TGTGCCAGCAGCTCCACTAGAGCCGGGACCCAGTACTTC. This gives the protein CASSSTRAGTQYF.